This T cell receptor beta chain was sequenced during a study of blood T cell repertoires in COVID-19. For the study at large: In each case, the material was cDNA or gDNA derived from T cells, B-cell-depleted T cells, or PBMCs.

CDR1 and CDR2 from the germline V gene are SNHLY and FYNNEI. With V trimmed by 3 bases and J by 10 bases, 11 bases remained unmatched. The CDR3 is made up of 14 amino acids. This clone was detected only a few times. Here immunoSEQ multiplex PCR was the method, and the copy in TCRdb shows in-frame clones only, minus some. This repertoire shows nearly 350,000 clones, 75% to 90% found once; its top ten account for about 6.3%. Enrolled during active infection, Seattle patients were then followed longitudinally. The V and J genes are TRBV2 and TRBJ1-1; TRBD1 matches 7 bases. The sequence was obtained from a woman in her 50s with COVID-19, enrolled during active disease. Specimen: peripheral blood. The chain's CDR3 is CASSDVGGLKGAFF. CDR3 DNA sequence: TGTGCCAGCAGTGATGTAGGGGGCCTCAAAGGAGCTTTCTTT.